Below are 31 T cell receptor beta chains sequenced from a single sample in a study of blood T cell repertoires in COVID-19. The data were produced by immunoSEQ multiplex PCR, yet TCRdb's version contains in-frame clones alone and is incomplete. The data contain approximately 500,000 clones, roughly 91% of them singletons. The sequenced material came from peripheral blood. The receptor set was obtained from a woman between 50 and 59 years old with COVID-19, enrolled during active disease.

The CDR3 is CASSPGGARNEQFF. The CDR3, as DNA: TGCGCCAGCAGCCCCGGGGGGGCACGGAATGAGCAGTTCTTC. The rearrangement links TRBV5-1 to TRBJ2-1, with 8 nucleotides matching TRBD2. This CDR3 is 14 amino acids long. Losses at the gene ends were 4 bases for V and 7 bases for J; bases not matched to a gene: 7. Per germline, CDR1 SGHRS and CDR2 YFSETQ.

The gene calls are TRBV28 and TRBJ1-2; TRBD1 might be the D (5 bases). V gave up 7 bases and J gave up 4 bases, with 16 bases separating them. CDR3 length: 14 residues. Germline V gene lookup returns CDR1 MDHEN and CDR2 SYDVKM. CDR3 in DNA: TGTGCCAGCACACGAAGGGGCATAGGCTATGGCTACACCTTC. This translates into CASTRRGIGYGYTF.

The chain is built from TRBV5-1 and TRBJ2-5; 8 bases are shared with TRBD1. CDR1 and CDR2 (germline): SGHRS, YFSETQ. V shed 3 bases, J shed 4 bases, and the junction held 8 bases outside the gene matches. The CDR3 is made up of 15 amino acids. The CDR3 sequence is CASSSGGAEGETQYF. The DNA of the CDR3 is TGCGCCAGCAGCTCAGGGGGCGCGGAGGGAGAGACCCAGTACTTC.

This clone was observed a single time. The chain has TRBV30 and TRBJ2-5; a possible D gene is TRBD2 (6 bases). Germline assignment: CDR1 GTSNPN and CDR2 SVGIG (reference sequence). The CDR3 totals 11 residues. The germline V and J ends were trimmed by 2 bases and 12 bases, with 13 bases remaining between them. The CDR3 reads CAWSHRDFEYF. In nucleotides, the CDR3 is TGTGCCTGGAGTCACCGGGACTTTGAGTACTTC.

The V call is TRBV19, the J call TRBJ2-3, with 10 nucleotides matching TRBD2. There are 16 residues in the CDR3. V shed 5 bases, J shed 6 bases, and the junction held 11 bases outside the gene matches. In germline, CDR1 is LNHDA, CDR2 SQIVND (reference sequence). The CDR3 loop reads CASSPYSSGGRDTQYF. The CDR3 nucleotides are TGTGCCAGTAGTCCCTATTCTAGCGGGGGACGGGATACGCAGTATTTT.

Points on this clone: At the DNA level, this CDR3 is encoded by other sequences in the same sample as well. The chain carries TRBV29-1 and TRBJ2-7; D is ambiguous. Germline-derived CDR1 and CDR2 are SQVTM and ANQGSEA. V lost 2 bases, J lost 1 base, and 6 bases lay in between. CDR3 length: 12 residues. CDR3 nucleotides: TGCAGCGTTGAAAGCCGATCCTACGAGCAGTACTTC. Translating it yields CSVESRSYEQYF.

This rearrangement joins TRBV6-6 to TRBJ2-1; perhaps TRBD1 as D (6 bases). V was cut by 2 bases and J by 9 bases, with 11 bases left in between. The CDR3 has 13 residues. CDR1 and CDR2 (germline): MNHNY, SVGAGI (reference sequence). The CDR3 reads CASSYGTSREQFF. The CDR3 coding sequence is TGTGCCAGCAGTTACGGGACATCCCGTGAGCAGTTCTTC.

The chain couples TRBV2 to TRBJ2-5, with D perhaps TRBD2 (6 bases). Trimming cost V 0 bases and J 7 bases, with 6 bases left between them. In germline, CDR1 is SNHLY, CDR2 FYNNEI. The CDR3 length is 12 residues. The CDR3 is CASSEAEGTQYF. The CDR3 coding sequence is TGTGCCAGCAGTGAAGCGGAGGGGACCCAGTACTTC.

The CDR3 loop is CASSLAIMNTEAFF. As DNA, the CDR3 is TGTGCCAGTAGTCTAGCCATCATGAACACTGAAGCTTTCTTT. The chain uses TRBV19 and TRBJ1-1; D ambiguous. Germline V CDR1 and CDR2: LNHDA, SQIVND (reference sequence). With 5 bases removed from V and 0 bases from J, the gap between germline ends came to 10 bases. The CDR3 sequence is 14 residues long.

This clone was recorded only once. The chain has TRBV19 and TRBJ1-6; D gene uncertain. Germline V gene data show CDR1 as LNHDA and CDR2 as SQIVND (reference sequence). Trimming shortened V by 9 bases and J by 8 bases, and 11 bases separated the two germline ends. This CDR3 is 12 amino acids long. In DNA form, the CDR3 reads TGTGCCAGCCTAGGCAGCGATTCACCCCTCCACTTT. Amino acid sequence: CASLGSDSPLHF.

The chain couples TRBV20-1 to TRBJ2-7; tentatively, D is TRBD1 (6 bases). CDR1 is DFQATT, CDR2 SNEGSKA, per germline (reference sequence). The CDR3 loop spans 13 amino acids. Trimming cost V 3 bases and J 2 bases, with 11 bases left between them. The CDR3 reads CSASHGQTYEQYF. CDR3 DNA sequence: TGCAGTGCTAGTCACGGACAGACCTACGAGCAGTACTTC.

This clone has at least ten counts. The chain's CDR3 is CASSLSGQIRNTIYF. Written as DNA, the CDR3 is TGTGCCAGCAGTTTATCCGGACAGATTCGAAACACCATATATTTT. V is TRBV28 and J is TRBJ1-3; a weak D match, TRBD1 (6 bases). Germline CDR1 is MDHEN and CDR2 is SYDVKM. CDR3 length: 15 amino acids. V dropped 1 base and J dropped 5 bases, with 12 bases sitting between them.

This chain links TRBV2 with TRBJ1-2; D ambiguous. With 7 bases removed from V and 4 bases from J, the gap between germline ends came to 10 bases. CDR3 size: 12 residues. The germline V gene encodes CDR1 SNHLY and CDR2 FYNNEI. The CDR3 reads CASILRGYGYTF. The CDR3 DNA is TGTGCCAGCATTCTTCGCGGCTATGGCTACACCTTC.

The DNA of the CDR3 is TGTGCCACCAGTGATCCCCTGCGGAGGATTGAGTACTTC. It specifies CATSDPLRRIEYF. The chain employs TRBV24-1 and TRBJ2-7; weak D call: TRBD2 (5 bases). The CDR3 loop spans 13 amino acids. Looked up from germline, CDR1 is KGHDR and CDR2 is SFDVKD. Deletions cut 3 bases from V and 11 bases from J, with 16 bases between.

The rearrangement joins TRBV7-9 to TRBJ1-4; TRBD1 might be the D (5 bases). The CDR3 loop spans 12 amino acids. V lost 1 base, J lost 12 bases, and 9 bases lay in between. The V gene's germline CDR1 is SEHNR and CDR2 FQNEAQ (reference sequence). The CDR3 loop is CASSLEGKELFF. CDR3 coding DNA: TGTGCCAGCAGCTTAGAGGGGAAGGAACTGTTTTTT.

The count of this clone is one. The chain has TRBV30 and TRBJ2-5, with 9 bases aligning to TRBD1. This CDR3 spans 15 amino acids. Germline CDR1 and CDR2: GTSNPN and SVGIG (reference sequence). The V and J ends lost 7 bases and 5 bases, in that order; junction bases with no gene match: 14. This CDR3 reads CASDTGQGSWETQYF. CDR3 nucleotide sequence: TGTGCCTCGGACACGGGACAGGGATCTTGGGAGACCCAGTACTTC.

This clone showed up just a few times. DNA of the CDR3: TGTGCCAGCAGTTTAAGACACTTTAATCAGCCCCAGCATTTT. Translation: CASSLRHFNQPQHF. The chain carries TRBV28 and TRBJ1-5; D gene uncertain. Germline V gene sequence: CDR1 MDHEN, CDR2 SYDVKM. The V and J ends lost 2 bases and 4 bases respectively, with 9 bases between them. The CDR3 sequence is 14 residues long.

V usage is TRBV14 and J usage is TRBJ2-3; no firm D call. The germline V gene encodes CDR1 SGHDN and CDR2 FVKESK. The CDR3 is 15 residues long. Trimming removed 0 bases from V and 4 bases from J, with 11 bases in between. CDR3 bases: TGTGCCAGCAGCCAAGAGCAGATCCCGCCAGATACGCAGTATTTT. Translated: CASSQEQIPPDTQYF.

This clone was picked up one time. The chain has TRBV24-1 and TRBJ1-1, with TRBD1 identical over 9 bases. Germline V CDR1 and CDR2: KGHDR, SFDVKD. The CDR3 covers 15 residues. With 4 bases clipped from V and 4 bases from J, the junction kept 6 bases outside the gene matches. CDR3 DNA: TGTGCCACCAGTGACCCAACGACAGGGGGCACTGAAGCTTTCTTT. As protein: CATSDPTTGGTEAFF.

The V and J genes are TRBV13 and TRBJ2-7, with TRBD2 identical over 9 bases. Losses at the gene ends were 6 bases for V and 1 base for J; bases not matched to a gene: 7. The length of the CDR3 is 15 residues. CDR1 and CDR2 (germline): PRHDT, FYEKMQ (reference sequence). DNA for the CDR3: TGTGCCAGCAGACACAGCGGGGGGATTTCCTACGAGCAGTACTTC. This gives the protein CASRHSGGISYEQYF.

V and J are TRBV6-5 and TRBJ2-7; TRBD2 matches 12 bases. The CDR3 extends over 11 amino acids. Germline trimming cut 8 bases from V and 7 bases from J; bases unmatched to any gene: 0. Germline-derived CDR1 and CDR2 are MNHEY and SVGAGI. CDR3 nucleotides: TGTGCCAGCGGACTAGCGGGGGAGCAGTACTTC. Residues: CASGLAGEQYF.

The CDR3 coding sequence is TGCGCCAGCAGCTTCCAGGGGGCGGTCACTGAAGCTTTCTTT. Protein: CASSFQGAVTEAFF. The chain joins TRBV5-1 to TRBJ1-1, with 8 bases fitting TRBD1. CDR1 is SGHRS and CDR2 is YFSETQ in the germline V gene. The CDR3 contains 14 residues. With 2 bases clipped from V and 4 bases from J, the junction kept 4 bases outside the gene matches.

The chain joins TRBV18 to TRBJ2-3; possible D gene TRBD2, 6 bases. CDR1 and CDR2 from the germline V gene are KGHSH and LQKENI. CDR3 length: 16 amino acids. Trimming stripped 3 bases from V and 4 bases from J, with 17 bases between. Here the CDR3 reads CASSPRAGRRADTQYF. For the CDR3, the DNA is TGTGCCAGCTCACCCCGGGCGGGGCGCAGGGCAGATACGCAGTATTTT.

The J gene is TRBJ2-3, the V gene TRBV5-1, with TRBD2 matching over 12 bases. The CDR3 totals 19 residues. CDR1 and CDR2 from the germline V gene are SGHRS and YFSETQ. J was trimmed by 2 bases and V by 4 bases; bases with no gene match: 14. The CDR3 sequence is CASSQLGPGLAGYTDTQYF. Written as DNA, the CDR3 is TGCGCCAGCAGCCAACTGGGACCTGGACTAGCGGGATACACAGATACGCAGTATTTT.

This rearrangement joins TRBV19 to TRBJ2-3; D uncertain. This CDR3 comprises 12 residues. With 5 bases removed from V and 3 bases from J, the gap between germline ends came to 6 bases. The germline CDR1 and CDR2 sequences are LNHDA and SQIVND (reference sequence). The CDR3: CASSLQTDTQYF. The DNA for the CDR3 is TGTGCCAGTAGTCTTCAGACAGATACGCAGTATTTT.

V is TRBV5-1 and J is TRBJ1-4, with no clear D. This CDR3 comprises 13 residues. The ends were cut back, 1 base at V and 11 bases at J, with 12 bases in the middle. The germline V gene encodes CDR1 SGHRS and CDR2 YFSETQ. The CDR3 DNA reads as TGCGCCAGCAGCTTGAACAGTGTCGAGAAACTGTTTTTT. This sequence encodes CASSLNSVEKLFF.

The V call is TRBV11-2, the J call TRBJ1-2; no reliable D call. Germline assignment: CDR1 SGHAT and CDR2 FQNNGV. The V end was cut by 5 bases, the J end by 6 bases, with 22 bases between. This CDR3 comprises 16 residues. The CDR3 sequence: CASSLAHFTLADGYTF. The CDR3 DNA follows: TGTGCCAGCAGCCTAGCTCACTTCACACTAGCGGATGGCTACACCTTC.

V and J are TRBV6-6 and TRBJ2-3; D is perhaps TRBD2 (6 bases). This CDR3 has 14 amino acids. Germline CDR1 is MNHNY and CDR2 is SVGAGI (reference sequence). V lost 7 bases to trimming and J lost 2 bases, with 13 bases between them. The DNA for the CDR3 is TGTGCCAGCACCCCGGGCGGGACCACAGATACGCAGTATTTT. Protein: CASTPGGTTDTQYF.

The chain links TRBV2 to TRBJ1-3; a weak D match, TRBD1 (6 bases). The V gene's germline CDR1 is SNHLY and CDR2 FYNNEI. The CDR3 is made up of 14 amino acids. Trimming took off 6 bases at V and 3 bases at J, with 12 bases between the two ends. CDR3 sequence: CASRRDNHGNTIYF. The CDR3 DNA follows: TGTGCCAGCAGGAGGGACAACCATGGAAACACCATATATTTT.

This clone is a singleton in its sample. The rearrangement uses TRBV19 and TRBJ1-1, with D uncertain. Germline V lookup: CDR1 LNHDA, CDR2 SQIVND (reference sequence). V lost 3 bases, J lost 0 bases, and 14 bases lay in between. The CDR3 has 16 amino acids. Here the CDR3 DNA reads TGTGCCAGTAGTATGGAGTCCGGGTCTTTGAACACTGAAGCTTTCTTT. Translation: CASSMESGSLNTEAFF.

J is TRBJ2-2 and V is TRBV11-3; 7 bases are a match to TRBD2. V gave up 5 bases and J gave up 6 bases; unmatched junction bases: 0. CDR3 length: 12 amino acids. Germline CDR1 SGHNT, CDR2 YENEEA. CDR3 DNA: TGTGCCAGCAGCCGGGAGGCCGGGGAGCTGTTTTTT. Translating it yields CASSREAGELFF.